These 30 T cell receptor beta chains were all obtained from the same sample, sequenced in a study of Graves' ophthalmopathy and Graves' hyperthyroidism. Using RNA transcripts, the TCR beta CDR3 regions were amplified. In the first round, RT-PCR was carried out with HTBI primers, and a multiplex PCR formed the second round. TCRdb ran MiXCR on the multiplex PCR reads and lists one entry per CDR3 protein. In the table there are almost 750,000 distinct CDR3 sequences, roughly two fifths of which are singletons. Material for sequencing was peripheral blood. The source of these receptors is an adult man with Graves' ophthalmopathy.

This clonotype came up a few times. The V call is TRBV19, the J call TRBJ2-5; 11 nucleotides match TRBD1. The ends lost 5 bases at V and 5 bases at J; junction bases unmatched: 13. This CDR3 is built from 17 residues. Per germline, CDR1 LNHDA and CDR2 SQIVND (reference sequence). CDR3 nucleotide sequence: TGTGCCAGTAGTCCCCGGACAGGGGGCATGAGTCCGGAGACCCAGTACTTC. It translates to CASSPRTGGMSPETQYF.

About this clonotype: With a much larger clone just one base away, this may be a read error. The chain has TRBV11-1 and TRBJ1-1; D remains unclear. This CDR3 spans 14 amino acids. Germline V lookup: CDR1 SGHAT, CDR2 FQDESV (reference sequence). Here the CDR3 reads CASRADFLNTVAFF. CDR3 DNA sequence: TGTGCCAGCAGGGCAGACTTTTTGAACACTGTAGCTTTCTTT.

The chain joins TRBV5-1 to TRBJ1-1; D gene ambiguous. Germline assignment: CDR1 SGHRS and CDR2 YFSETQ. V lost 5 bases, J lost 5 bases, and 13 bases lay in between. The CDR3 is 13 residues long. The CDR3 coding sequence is TGCGCCAGCAGGCAGATGTTGGGAACTGAAGCTTTCTTT. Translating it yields CASRQMLGTEAFF.

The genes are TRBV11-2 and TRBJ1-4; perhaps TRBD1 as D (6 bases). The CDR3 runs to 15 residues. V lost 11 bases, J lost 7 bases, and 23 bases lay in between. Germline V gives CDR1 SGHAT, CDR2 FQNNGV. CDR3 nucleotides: TGTGCCTGGGAACTAAAACAGGGCAGGAGTGAAAAACTGTTTTTT. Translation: CAWELKQGRSEKLFF.

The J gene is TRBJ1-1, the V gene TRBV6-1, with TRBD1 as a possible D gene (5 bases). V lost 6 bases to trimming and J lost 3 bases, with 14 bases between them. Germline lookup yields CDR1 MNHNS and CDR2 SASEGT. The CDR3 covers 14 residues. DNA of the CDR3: TGTGCCAGCAGAAGTTACGGGGGTTACACTGAAGCTTTCTTT. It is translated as CASRSYGGYTEAFF.

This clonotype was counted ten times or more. In DNA form, the CDR3 reads TGTGCCAGCGTACAGGGCTTGAACACTGAAGCTTTCTTT. Amino acids: CASVQGLNTEAFF. This sequence joins TRBV6-6 and TRBJ1-1; tentatively, D is TRBD1 (6 bases). Trimming left V 8 bases short and J 0 bases short, with 10 bases between. Per germline, CDR1 MNHNY and CDR2 SVGAGI (reference sequence). The CDR3 has 13 amino acids.

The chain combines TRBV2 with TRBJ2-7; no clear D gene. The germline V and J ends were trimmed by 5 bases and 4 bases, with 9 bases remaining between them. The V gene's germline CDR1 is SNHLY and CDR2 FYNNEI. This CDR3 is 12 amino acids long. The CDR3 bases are TGTGCCAGCAGTTTACCACAGTACGAGCAGTACTTC. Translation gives CASSLPQYEQYF.

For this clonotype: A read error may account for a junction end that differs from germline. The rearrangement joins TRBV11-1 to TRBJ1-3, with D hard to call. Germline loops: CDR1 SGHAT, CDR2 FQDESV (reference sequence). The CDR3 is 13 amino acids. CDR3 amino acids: CASSLISGNTTYF. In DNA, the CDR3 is TGTGCCAGCAGCCTAATCTCTGGAAACACCACATATTTT.

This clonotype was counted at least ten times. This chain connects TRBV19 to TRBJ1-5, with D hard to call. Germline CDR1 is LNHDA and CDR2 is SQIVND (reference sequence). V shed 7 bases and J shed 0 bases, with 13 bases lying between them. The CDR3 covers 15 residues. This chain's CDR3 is CASTRTRYSNQPQHF. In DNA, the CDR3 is TGTGCCAGTACAAGGACCCGGTATAGCAATCAGCCCCAGCATTTT. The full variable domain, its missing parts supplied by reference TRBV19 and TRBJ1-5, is DGGITQSPKYLFRKEGQNVTLSCEQNLNHDAMYWYRQDPGQGLRLIYYSQIVNDFQKGDIAEGYSVSREKKESFPLTVTSAQKNPTAFYLCASTRTRYSNQPQHFGDGTRLSIL.

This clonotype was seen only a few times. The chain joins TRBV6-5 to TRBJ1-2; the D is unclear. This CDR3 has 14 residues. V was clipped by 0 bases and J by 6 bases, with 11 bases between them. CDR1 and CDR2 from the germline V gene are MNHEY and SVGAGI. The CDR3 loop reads CASSYSTFYNGYTF. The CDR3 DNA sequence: TGTGCCAGCAGTTACTCGACTTTTTATAATGGCTACACCTTC.

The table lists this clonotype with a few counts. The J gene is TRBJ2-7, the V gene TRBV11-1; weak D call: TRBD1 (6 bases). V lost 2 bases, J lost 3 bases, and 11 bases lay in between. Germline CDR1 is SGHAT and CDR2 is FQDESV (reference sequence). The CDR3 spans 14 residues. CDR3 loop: CASSLRPQGYEQYF. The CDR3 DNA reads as TGTGCCAGCAGCTTACGGCCACAGGGCTACGAGCAGTACTTC. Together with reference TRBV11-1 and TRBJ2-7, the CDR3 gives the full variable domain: EAEVAQSPRYKITEKSQAVAFWCDPISGHATLYWYRQILGQGPELLVQFQDESVVDDSQLPKDRFSAERLKGVDSTLKIQPAELGDSAMYLCASSLRPQGYEQYFGPGTRLTVT.

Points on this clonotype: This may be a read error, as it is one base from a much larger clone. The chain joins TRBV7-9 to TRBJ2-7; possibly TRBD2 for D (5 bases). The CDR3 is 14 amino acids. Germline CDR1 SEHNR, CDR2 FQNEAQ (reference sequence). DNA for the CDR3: TGTGCCAGCAGCTTAGCGGGAGACGGAGACGCGCAGCACTTC. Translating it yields CASSLAGDGDAQHF.

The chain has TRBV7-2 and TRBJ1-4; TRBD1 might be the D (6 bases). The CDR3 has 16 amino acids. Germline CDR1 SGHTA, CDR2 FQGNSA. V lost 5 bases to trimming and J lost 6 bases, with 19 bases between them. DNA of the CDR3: TGTGCCAGCAGCCAAGGGACGGGGGGCCTCTATGAAAAACTGTTTTTT. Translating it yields CASSQGTGGLYEKLFF.

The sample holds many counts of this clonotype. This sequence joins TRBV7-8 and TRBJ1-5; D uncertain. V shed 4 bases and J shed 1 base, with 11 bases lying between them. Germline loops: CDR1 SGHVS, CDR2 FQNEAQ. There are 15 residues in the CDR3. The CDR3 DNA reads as TGTGCCAGCAGCTCCACGAGGTCGAGCAATCAGCCCCAGCATTTT. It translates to CASSSTRSSNQPQHF.

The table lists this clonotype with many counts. The CDR3 reads CASSFSGSGEQYF. CDR3 sequence (DNA): TGTGCCAGCAGCTTTTCGGGTAGCGGAGAGCAGTACTTC. V and J are TRBV7-9 and TRBJ2-7; TRBD2 might be the D (6 bases). The CDR3 covers 13 residues. Germline assignment: CDR1 SEHNR and CDR2 FQNEAQ (reference sequence). Trimming removed 3 bases from V and 7 bases from J, with 13 bases in between.

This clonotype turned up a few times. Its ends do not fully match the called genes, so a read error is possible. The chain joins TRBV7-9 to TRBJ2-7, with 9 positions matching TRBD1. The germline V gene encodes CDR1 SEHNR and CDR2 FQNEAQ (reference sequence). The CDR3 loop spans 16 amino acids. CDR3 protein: CASSQDRWDRVHEQYF. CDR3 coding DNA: TGCGCCAGCAGCCAAGATCGTTGGGACAGGGTACACGAGCAGTACTTC.

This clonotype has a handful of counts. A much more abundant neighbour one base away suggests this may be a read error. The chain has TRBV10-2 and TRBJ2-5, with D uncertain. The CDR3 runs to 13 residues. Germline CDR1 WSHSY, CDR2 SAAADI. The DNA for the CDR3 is TGCGCCGGCAGTGACAACAGAAAAGAGACCCAGTACTTC. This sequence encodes CAGSDNRKETQYF.

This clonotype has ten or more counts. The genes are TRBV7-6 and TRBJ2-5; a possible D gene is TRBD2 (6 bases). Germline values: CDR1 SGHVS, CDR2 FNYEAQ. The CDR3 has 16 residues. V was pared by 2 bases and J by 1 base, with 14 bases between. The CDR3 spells CASSLRSGLLQETQYF. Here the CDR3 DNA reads TGTGCCAGCAGCTTACGAAGCGGGTTACTCCAAGAGACCCAGTACTTC. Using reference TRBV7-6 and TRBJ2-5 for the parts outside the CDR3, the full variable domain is GAGVSQSPRYKVTKRGQDVALRCDPISGHVSLYWYRQALGQGPEFLTYFNYEAQQDKSGLPNDRFSAERPEGSISTLTIQRTEQRDSAMYRCASSLRSGLLQETQYFGPGTRLLVL.

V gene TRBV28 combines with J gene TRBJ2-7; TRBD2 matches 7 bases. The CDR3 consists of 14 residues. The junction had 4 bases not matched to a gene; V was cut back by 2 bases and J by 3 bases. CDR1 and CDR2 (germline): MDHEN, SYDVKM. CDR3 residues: CASSLGRGFYEQYF. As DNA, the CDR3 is TGTGCCAGCAGTTTAGGGAGGGGCTTCTACGAGCAGTACTTC.

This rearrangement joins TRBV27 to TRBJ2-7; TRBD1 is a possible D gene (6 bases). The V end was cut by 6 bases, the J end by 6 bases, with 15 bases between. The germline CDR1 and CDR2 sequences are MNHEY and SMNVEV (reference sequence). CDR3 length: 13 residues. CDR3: CASRSTGASEQYF. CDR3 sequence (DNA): TGTGCCAGCAGGTCGACAGGCGCGAGCGAGCAGTACTTC.

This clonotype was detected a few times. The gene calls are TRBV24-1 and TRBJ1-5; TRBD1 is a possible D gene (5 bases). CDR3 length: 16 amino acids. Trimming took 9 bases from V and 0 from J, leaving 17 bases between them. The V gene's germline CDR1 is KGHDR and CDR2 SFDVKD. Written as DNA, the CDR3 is TGTGCCACCCGCCGGGGCAGGAACTTTAGCAATCAGCCCCAGCATTTT. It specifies CATRRGRNFSNQPQHF.

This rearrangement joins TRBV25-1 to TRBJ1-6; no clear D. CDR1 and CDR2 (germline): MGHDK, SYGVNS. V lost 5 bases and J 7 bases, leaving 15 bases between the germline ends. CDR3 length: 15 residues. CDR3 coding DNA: TGTGCCAGCAGTTTATCCTTGAGGGCAAATTCACCCCTCCACTTT. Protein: CASSLSLRANSPLHF.

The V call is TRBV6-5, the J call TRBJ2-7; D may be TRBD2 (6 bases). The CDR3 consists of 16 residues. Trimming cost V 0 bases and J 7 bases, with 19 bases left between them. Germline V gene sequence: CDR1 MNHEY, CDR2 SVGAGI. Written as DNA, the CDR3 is TGTGCCAGCAGTTACTCTCTAGCATTGGGGGGTTGGGAGCAGTACTTC. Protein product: CASSYSLALGGWEQYF.

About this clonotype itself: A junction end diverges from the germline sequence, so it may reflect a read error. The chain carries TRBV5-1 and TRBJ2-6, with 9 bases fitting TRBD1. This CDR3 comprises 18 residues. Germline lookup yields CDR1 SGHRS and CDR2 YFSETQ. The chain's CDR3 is CASSPTTGGNSGANVLTF. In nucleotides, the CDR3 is TGTGCCAGCAGCCCGACGACAGGGGGTAACTCTGGGGCCAACGTCCTGACTTTC.

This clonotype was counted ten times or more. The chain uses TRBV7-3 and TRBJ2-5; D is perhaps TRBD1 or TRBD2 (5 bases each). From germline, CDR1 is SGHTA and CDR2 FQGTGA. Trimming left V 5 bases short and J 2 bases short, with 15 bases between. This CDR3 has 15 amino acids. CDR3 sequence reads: CASSTRGDGQETQYF. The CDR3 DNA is TGTGCCAGCAGCACGAGGGGTGACGGGCAAGAGACCCAGTACTTC.

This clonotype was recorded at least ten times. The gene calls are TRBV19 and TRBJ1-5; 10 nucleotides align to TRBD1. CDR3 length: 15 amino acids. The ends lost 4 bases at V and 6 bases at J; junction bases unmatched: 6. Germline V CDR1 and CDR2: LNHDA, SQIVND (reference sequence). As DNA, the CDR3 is TGTGCCAGTAGTACGCGACAGGGGGCCTTTCAGCCCCAGCATTTT. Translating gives CASSTRQGAFQPQHF. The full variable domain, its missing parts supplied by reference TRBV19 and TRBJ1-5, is DGGITQSPKYLFRKEGQNVTLSCEQNLNHDAMYWYRQDPGQGLRLIYYSQIVNDFQKGDIAEGYSVSREKKESFPLTVTSAQKNPTAFYLCASSTRQGAFQPQHFGDGTRLSIL.

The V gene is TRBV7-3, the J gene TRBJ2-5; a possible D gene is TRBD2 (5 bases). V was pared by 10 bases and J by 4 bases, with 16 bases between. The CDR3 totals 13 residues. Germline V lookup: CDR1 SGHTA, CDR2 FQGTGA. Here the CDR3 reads CATSRGWGETQYF. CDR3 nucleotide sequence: TGTGCCACTTCTCGGGGATGGGGAGAGACCCAGTACTTC.

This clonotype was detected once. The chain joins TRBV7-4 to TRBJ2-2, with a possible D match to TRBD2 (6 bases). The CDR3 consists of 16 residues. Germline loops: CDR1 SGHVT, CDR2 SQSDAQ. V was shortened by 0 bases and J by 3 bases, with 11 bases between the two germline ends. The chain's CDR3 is CASSLAASADTGELFF. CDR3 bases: TGTGCCAGCAGCTTAGCTGCTAGCGCGGACACCGGGGAGCTGTTTTTT.

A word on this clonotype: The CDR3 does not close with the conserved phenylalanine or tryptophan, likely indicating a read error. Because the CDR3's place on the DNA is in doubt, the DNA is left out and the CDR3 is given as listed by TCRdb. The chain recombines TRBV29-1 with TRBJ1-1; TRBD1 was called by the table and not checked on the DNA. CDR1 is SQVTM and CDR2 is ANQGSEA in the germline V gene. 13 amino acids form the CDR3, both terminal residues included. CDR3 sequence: CSVGGQGLSETFS.

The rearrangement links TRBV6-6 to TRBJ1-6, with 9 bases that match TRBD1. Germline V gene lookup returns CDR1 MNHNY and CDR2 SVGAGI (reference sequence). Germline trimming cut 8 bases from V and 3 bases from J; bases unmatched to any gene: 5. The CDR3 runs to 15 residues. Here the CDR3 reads CASAGTGYYNSPLHF. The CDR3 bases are TGTGCCAGCGCAGGGACAGGGTACTATAATTCACCCCTCCACTTT.